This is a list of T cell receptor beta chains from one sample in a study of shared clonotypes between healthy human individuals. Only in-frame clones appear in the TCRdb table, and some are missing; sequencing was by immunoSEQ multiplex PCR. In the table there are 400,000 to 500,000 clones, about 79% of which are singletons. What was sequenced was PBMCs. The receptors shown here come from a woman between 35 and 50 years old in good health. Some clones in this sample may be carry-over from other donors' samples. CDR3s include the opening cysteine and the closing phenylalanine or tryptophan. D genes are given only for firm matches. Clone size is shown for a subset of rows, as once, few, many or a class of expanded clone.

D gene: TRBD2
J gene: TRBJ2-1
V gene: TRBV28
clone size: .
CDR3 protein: CASSWAGGRNEQFF
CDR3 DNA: TGTGCCAGCAGTTGGGCGGGAGGGCGTAATGAGCAGTTCTTC

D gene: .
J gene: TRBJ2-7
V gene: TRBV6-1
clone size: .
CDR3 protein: CASSSSGVDEQYF
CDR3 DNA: TGTGCCAGCAGTTCGTCGGGGGTCGACGAGCAGTACTTC

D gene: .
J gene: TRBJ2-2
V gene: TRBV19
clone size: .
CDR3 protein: CASSIGASTGELFF
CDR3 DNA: TGTGCCAGTAGTATAGGGGCGAGCACCGGGGAGCTGTTTTTT

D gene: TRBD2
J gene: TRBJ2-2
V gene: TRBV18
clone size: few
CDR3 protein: CASSPPTSHYTGELFF
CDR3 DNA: TGTGCCAGCTCACCACCGACTAGCCACTACACCGGGGAGCTGTTTTTT

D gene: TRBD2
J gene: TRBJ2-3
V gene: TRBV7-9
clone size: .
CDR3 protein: CASSSRTSGSADTQYF
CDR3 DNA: TGTGCCAGCAGCTCCCGGACTAGCGGGAGTGCAGATACGCAGTATTTT

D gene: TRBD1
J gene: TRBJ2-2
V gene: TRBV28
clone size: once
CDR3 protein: CASRPRQGRNTGELFF
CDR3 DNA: TGTGCCAGCAGACCACGACAGGGTAGGAACACCGGGGAGCTGTTTTTT

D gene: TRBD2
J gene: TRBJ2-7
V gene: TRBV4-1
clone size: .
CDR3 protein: CASSQVPVAGVSSYEQYF
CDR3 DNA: TGCGCCAGCAGCCAAGTGCCGGTAGCGGGTGTGAGCTCCTACGAGCAGTACTTC

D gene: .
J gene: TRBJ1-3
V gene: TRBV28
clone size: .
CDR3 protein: CASYTTGLNTIYF
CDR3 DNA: TGTGCCAGCTATACTACGGGGTTAAACACCATATATTTT

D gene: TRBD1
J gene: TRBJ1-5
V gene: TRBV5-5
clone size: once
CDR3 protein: CASSGTGGSQPQHF
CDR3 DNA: TGTGCCAGCAGCGGGACAGGGGGTAGCCAGCCCCAGCATTTT

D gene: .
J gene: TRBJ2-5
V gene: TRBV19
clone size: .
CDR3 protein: CASSTGTDGETQYF
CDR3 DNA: TGTGCCAGTAGTACCGGGACGGACGGAGAGACCCAGTACTTC

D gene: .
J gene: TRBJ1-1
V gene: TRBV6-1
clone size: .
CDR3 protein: CATTWTANTEAFF
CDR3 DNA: TGTGCCACCACTTGGACAGCGAACACTGAAGCTTTCTTT

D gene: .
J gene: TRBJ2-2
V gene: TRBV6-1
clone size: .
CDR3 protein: CASSEQPSENTGELFF
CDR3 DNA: TGTGCCAGCAGTGAGCAGCCTAGTGAGAACACCGGGGAGCTGTTTTTT

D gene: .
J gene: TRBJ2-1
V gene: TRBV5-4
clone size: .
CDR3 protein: CASSFLADPRAEQFF
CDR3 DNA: TGTGCCAGCAGCTTCTTAGCGGATCCGCGCGCTGAGCAGTTCTTC

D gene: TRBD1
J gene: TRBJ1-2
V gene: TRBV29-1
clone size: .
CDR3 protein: CSVEVVQGAGYTF
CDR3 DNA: TGCAGCGTTGAAGTTGTACAGGGGGCTGGCTACACCTTC

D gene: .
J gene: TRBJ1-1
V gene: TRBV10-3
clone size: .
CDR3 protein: CAISQGTTNTEAFF
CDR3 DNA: TGTGCCATCAGTCAGGGGACGACGAACACTGAAGCTTTCTTT

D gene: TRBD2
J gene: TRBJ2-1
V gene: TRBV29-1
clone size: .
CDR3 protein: CSVGRGLAGVNEQFF
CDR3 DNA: TGCAGCGTTGGGAGGGGACTAGCGGGAGTCAATGAGCAGTTCTTC

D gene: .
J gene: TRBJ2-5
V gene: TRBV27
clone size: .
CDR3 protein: CASSFSGQETQYF
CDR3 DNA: TGTGCCAGCAGTTTTAGCGGTCAAGAGACCCAGTACTTC

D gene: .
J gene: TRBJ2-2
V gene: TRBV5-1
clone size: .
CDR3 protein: CASSWGLADASGELFF
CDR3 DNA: TGCGCCAGCAGCTGGGGGCTAGCGGACGCCAGCGGGGAGCTGTTTTTT

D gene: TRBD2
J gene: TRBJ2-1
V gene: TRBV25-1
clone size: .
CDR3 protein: CASSPSGRFGEQFF
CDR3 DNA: TGTGCCAGCAGTCCTAGCGGGAGGTTTGGTGAGCAGTTCTTC

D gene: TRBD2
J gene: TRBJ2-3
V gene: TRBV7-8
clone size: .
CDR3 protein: CASSPSGGLAGADTQYF
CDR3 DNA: TGTGCCAGCAGCCCCTCCGGGGGACTAGCGGGAGCAGATACGCAGTATTTT

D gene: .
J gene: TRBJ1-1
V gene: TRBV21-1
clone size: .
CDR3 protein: CASSRAQGMDTEAFF
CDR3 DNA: TGTGCCAGCAGCAGAGCACAGGGGATGGACACTGAAGCTTTCTTT

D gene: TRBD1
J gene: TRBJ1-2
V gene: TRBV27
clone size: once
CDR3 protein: CASSSGQGGLYGYTF
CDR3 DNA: TGTGCCAGCAGTTCCGGACAGGGGGGACTCTATGGCTACACCTTC

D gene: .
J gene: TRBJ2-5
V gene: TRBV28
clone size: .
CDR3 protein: CASSLRIGETQYF
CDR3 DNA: TGTGCCAGCAGTTTAAGGATTGGGGAGACCCAGTACTTC

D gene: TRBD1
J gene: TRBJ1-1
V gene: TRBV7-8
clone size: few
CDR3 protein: CASSPSGTENTEAFF
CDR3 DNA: TGTGCCAGCAGCCCCTCGGGGACAGAGAACACTGAAGCTTTCTTT

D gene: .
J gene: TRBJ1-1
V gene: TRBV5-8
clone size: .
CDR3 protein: CASSWEQGSRAFF
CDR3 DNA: TGTGCCAGCAGCTGGGAACAGGGTTCGCGGGCTTTCTTT

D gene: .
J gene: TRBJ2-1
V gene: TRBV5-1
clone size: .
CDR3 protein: CATGPGTPNEQFF
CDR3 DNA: TGCGCCACCGGACCCGGGACACCCAATGAGCAGTTCTTC

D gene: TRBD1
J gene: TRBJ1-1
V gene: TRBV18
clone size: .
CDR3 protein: CASSPTGGMNTEAFF
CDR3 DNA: TGTGCCAGCTCACCTACAGGGGGCATGAACACTGAAGCTTTCTTT

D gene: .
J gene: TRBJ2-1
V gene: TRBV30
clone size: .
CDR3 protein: CAWSRGNEQFF
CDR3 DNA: TGTGCCTGGAGCCGAGGCAATGAGCAGTTCTTC

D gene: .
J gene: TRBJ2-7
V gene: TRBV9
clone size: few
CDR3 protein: CASSVATRGDEQYF
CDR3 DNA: TGTGCCAGCAGCGTAGCTACGCGAGGAGACGAGCAGTACTTC

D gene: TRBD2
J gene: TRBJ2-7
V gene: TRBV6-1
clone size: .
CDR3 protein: CASSEASGSGAYEQYF
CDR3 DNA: TGTGCCAGCAGTGAAGCTAGCGGGAGTGGGGCCTACGAGCAGTACTTC

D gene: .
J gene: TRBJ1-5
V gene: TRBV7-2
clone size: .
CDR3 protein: CASSLAGGTQPQHF
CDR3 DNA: TGTGCCAGCAGCTTAGCCGGGGGGACCCAGCCCCAGCATTTT

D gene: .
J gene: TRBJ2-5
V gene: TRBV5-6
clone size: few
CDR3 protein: CASSESYQETQYF
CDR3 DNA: TGTGCCAGCAGCGAAAGTTATCAAGAGACCCAGTACTTC

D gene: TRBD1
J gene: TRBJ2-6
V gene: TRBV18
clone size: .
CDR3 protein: CASSPPATGLLSGANVLTF
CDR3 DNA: TGTGCCAGCTCACCACCGGCGACAGGGCTACTCTCTGGGGCCAACGTCCTGACTTTC

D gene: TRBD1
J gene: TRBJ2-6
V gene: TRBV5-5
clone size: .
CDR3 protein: CASSLDPGQGVGANVLTF
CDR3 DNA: TGTGCCAGCAGCTTGGATCCGGGACAGGGAGTTGGGGCCAACGTCCTGACTTTC

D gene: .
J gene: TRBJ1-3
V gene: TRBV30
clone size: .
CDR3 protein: CAWSVSDYTIYF
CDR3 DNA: TGTGCCTGGAGTGTGAGTGACTACACCATATATTTT

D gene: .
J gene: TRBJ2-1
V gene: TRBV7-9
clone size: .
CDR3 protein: CASSPRTEGYEQFF
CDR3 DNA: TGTGCCAGCAGCCCCAGGACCGAAGGTTATGAGCAGTTCTTC

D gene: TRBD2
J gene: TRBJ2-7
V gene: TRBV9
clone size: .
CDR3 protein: CASSPSSGSIHEQYF
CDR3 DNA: TGTGCCAGCAGCCCCTCTAGCGGGAGCATCCACGAGCAGTACTTC

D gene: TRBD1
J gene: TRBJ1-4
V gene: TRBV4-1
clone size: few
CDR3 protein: CASSRQGRDEKLFF
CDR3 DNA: TGCGCCAGCAGCCGACAGGGGAGGGATGAAAAACTGTTTTTT

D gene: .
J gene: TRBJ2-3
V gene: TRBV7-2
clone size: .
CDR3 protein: CASSLAASGTDTQYF
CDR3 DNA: TGTGCCAGCAGCTTAGCTGCTAGCGGCACAGATACGCAGTATTTT

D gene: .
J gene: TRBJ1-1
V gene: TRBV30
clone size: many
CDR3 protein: CAWNPGDTEAFF
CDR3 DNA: TGTGCCTGGAACCCTGGGGACACTGAAGCTTTCTTT

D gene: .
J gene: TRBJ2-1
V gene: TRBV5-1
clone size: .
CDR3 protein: CASSSQRASYNEQFF
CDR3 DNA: TGCGCCAGCAGCTCGCAGCGGGCCTCGTACAATGAGCAGTTCTTC

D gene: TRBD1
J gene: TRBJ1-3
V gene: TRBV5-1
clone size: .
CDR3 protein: CASSRIQGARNTIYF
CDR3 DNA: TGCGCCAGCAGCAGAATACAGGGGGCTAGAAACACCATATATTTT

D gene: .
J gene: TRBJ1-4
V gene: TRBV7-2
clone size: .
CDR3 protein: CASSLAAGENEKLFF
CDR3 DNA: TGTGCCAGCAGCTTAGCGGCGGGAGAAAATGAAAAACTGTTTTTT

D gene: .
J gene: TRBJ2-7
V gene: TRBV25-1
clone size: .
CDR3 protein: CASSVRTASSYEQYF
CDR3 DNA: TGTGCCAGCAGTGTAAGAACGGCAAGCTCCTACGAGCAGTACTTC

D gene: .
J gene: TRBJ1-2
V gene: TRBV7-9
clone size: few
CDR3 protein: CASSLGFDYGYTF
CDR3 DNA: TGTGCCAGCAGCTTGGGGTTCGACTATGGCTACACCTTC

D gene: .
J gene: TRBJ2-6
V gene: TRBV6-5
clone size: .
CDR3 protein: CASSYSYSGANVLTF
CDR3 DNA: TGTGCCAGCAGTTACTCCTACTCTGGGGCCAACGTCCTGACTTTC

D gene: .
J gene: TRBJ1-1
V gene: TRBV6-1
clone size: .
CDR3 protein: CASSVQGNTEAFF
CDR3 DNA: TGTGCCAGCAGTGTACAGGGGAACACTGAAGCTTTCTTT

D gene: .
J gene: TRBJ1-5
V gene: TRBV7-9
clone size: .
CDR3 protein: CASSLGGHPNQPQHF
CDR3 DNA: TGTGCCAGCAGCTTAGGGGGACACCCGAATCAGCCCCAGCATTTT

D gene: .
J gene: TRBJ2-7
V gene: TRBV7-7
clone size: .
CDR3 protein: CASSLGVGPYEQYF
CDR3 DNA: TGTGCCAGCAGCTTAGGTGTAGGGCCCTACGAGCAGTACTTC

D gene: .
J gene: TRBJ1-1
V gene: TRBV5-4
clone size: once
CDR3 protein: CASSLVSRVNTEAFF
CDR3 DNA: TGTGCCAGCAGCTTGGTTTCCAGGGTTAACACTGAAGCTTTCTTT

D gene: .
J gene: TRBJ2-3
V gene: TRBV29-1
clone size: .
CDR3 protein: CSVLGGGTDTQYF
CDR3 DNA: TGCAGCGTCCTCGGGGGAGGCACAGATACGCAGTATTTT

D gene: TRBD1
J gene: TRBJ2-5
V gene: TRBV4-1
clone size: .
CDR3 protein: CASSMGQGETQYF
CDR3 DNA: TGCGCCAGCAGCATGGGACAGGGAGAGACCCAGTACTTC

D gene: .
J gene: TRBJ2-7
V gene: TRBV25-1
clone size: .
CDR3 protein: CASSLGGSYEQYF
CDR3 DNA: TGTGCCAGCAGTTTAGGCGGCTCCTACGAGCAGTACTTC

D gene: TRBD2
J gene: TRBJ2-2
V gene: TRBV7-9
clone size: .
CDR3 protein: CASRRPGLAGANTGELFF
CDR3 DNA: TGTGCCAGCAGACGTCCGGGACTAGCGGGAGCGAACACCGGGGAGCTGTTTTTT

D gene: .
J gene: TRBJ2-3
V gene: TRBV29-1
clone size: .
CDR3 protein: CSVEWGSPDTQYF
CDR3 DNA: TGCAGCGTTGAATGGGGGAGCCCAGATACGCAGTATTTT

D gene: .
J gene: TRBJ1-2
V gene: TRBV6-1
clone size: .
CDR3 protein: CASSEGAIGAGYTF
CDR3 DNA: TGTGCCAGCAGTGAGGGGGCAATCGGGGCAGGCTACACCTTC

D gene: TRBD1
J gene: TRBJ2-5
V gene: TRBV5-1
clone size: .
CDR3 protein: CASSLGDRAQETQYF
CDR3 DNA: TGCGCCAGCAGCTTGGGGGACAGGGCTCAAGAGACCCAGTACTTC

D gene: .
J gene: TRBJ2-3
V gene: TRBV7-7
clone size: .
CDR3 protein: CASSLAGADTQYF
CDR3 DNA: TGTGCCAGCAGCTTAGCGGGAGCAGATACGCAGTATTTT